What follows are 18 T cell receptor beta chains derived from one specimen sequenced in a study of CD8+ T cells in alopecia areata. Following RNA extraction, reverse transcription yielded cDNA that acted as the sequencing template. The repertoire was sequenced with immunoSEQ multiplex PCR; TCRdb's copy has only in-frame clones and lacks some. The sample lists about 130,000 clones, 45% to 50% occurring once. Sequenced material: CD8+ T cells sorted from blood, taken at week 0. These receptors all come from a human donor with alopecia areata.

The chain recombines TRBV29-1 with TRBJ2-1; D is unresolved. The germline gives CDR1 SQVTM, CDR2 ANQGSEA. Between the trimmed V and J ends, which lost 5 bases and 5 bases, there was a span of 1 base. CDR3 length: 9 residues. The CDR3 loop reads CSVNNEQFF. The CDR3 DNA sequence: TGCAGCGTTAACAATGAGCAGTTCTTC.

The chain uses TRBV13 and TRBJ2-2; a weak D match, TRBD2 (5 bases). CDR1 PRHDT and CDR2 FYEKMQ come from the germline V gene (reference sequence). The germline V and J ends were trimmed by 5 bases and 5 bases, with 12 bases remaining between them. The CDR3 totals 14 residues. As DNA, the CDR3 is TGTGCCAGCAGCGCCCGGGATTGGACCGGGGAGCTGTTTTTT. Its translation: CASSARDWTGELFF.

This clone was observed many times. The chain employs TRBV6-5 and TRBJ2-2, with TRBD1 matching 7 bases. The CDR3 runs to 15 residues. V shed 2 bases, J shed 2 bases, and the junction held 2 bases outside the gene matches. Germline V gives CDR1 MNHEY, CDR2 SVGAGI. CDR3 DNA: TGTGCCAGCAGTTACGGGACAGAAAACACCGGGGAGCTGTTTTTT. It codes for CASSYGTENTGELFF.

The chain couples TRBV19 to TRBJ2-4; 8 bases map to TRBD1. V trimming: 5 bases; J trimming: 6 bases; junction bases outside the gene matches: 12. CDR3 size: 16 residues. Germline CDR1 and CDR2: LNHDA and SQIVND (reference sequence). The CDR3 region is CASSADRVGLGNIQYF. The CDR3 DNA is TGTGCCAGTAGTGCGGACAGGGTTGGGTTGGGAAACATTCAGTACTTC.

This clone was recorded a few times. V is TRBV5-4 and J is TRBJ2-7; perhaps TRBD1 as D (7 bases). CDR3 length: 15 amino acids. CDR1 SGHNT and CDR2 YYREEE come from the germline V gene (reference sequence). The V gene lost 2 bases and the J gene lost 3 bases, with 15 bases spanning the gap. CDR3 loop: CASSFGGGNDYEQYF. Written as DNA, the CDR3 is TGTGCCAGCAGCTTCGGAGGGGGCAACGACTACGAGCAGTACTTC. The whole variable domain, filled in from reference TRBV5-4 and TRBJ2-7, reads ETGVTQSPTHLIKTRGQQVTLRCSSQSGHNTVSWYQQALGQGPQFIFQYYREEENGRGNFPPRFSGLQFPNYSSELNVNALELDDSALYLCASSFGGGNDYEQYFGPGTRLTVT.

The chain has TRBV13 and TRBJ1-2; D perhaps matches TRBD1 (5 bases). From germline, CDR1 is PRHDT and CDR2 FYEKMQ (reference sequence). V was shortened by 5 bases and J by 5 bases, with 15 bases between the two germline ends. The CDR3 is made up of 14 amino acids. CDR3: CASSIQALGYGYTF. DNA for the CDR3: TGTGCCAGCAGCATACAGGCGCTGGGGTATGGCTACACCTTC.

The gene calls are TRBV27 and TRBJ1-2; 12 positions agree with TRBD1. The CDR3 covers 15 residues. The V segment lost 5 bases and the J segment 7 bases; nucleotides outside the gene matches: 8. CDR1 and CDR2 (germline): MNHEY, SMNVEV (reference sequence). CDR3 protein: CASSLAGTGGVGYTF. For the CDR3, the DNA is TGTGCCAGCAGTCTCGCGGGGACAGGGGGCGTTGGCTACACCTTC.

V is TRBV7-9 and J is TRBJ2-7; the D gene is possibly TRBD1 (5 bases). CDR1 is SEHNR, CDR2 FQNEAQ, per germline (reference sequence). Trimming took 5 bases from V and 7 from J, leaving 15 bases between them. CDR3 length equals 13 residues. This CDR3 is CASSPPAGYEQYF. The DNA for the CDR3 is TGTGCCAGCAGCCCCCCCGCAGGGTATGAGCAGTACTTC.

This clone was observed a handful of times. The J gene is TRBJ2-5, the V gene TRBV10-3; possibly TRBD2 for D (5 bases). The CDR3 sequence is 20 residues long. Per the germline V gene, CDR1 is ENHRY and CDR2 is SYGVKD. Trimming removed 5 bases from V and 5 bases from J, with 33 bases in between. CDR3: CAISRVIGNPEKALWETQYF. CDR3 nucleotides: TGTGCCATCAGTAGGGTCATCGGGAACCCAGAAAAAGCTCTATGGGAGACCCAGTACTTC.

The table lists this clone with a few counts. V and J are TRBV9 and TRBJ1-1, with a tentative D call TRBD1 (5 bases). This CDR3 is built from 14 residues. V lost 5 bases, J lost 3 bases, and 14 bases lay in between. Germline CDR1 is SGDLS and CDR2 is YYNGEE. The CDR3 sequence: CASRGTLWDTEAFF. The CDR3 DNA follows: TGTGCCAGCAGAGGGACCTTATGGGACACTGAAGCTTTCTTT.

This clone was detected a few times. The chain has TRBV7-9 and TRBJ1-4; 7 bases map to TRBD1. CDR1 is SEHNR, CDR2 FQNEAQ, per germline (reference sequence). The CDR3 spans 14 residues. V lost 5 bases to trimming and J lost 7 bases; unmatched junction nucleotides: 7. The CDR3 protein is CASSPTGRGEKLFF. CDR3 DNA sequence: TGTGCCAGCAGCCCGACAGGGAGGGGTGAAAAACTGTTTTTT.

CDR3 region: CASSEIEETGGVTGELFF. The CDR3 DNA is TGTGCCAGCAGTGAAATAGAAGAGACAGGGGGTGTCACCGGGGAGCTGTTTTTT. The rearrangement links TRBV25-1 to TRBJ2-2; 9 bases are shared with TRBD1. Germline trimming cut 2 bases from V and 4 bases from J; bases unmatched to any gene: 11. Germline CDR1 MGHDK, CDR2 SYGVNS. CDR3 length equals 18 residues.

The genes are TRBV5-1 and TRBJ1-1, with a tentative D call TRBD1 (5 bases). Germline V lookup: CDR1 SGHRS, CDR2 YFSETQ. Trimming removed 5 bases from V and 3 bases from J, with 17 bases in between. The CDR3 covers 15 residues. The CDR3 DNA reads as TGCGCCAGCAGTTGGGGGGGAATATCGGACACTGAAGCTTTCTTT. Translating it yields CASSWGGISDTEAFF. The full variable domain, completed using reference TRBV5-1 and TRBJ1-1, is KAGVTQTPRYLIKTRGQQVTLSCSPISGHRSVSWYQQTPGQGLQFLFEYFSETQRNKGNFPGRFSGRQFSNSRSEMNVSTLELGDSALYLCASSWGGISDTEAFFGQGTRLTVV.

This clone was seen at least ten times. The chain couples TRBV6-4 to TRBJ2-1, with 11 positions matching TRBD2. The CDR3 loop spans 15 amino acids. Trimming took 0 bases from V and 6 from J; bases not matched to a gene: 1. Germline V gives CDR1 MRHNA, CDR2 SNTAGT. CDR3 protein: CASSDSLAGGNEQFF. The CDR3 nucleotides are TGTGCCAGCAGTGACTCTCTAGCGGGGGGCAATGAGCAGTTCTTC.

This clone was seen many times. The genes are TRBV7-9 and TRBJ2-1; no definite D call. This CDR3 region has 11 residues. With 5 bases removed from V and 9 bases from J, the gap between germline ends came to 8 bases. Germline V gives CDR1 SEHNR, CDR2 FQNEAQ (reference sequence). Here the CDR3 reads CASSPPGEQFF. In DNA form, the CDR3 reads TGTGCCAGCAGCCCGCCCGGTGAGCAGTTCTTC.

The rearrangement uses TRBV6-5 and TRBJ1-1; TRBD1 is a possible D gene (5 bases). The CDR3 totals 14 residues. With 7 bases removed from V and 0 bases from J, the gap between germline ends came to 12 bases. Germline loops: CDR1 MNHEY, CDR2 SVGAGI. The CDR3 DNA is TGTGCCAGCACCCCGGACATCATGAACACTGAAGCTTTCTTT. Amino acid sequence: CASTPDIMNTEAFF.

DNA of the CDR3: TGTGCCTGGAGTGTACTGGGGTTCCAAGATACGCAGTATTTT. Its translation: CAWSVLGFQDTQYF. The rearrangement uses TRBV30 and TRBJ2-3; the D is unclear. V lost 0 bases, J lost 5 bases, and 12 bases lay in between. CDR3 length equals 14 residues. The germline V gene has CDR1 GTSNPN and CDR2 SVGIG (reference sequence).

As DNA, the CDR3 is TGCGCCAGCAGCCAATTTAGACAGCCGTCCTACGAGCAGTACTTC. Protein sequence: CASSQFRQPSYEQYF. The chain recombines TRBV4-1 with TRBJ2-7; D perhaps matches TRBD1 (5 bases). Trimming shortened V by 2 bases and J by 1 base, and 12 bases separated the two germline ends. Germline V lookup: CDR1 MGHRA, CDR2 YSYEKL. This CDR3 is built from 15 residues.